The 8 T cell receptor beta chains reported below all come from one sample, sequenced in a study of T cell responses to AZD1222 COVID-19 vaccine. TCRdb keeps only in-frame clones here, not all; method: immunoSEQ multiplex PCR. The sample holds about 130,000 clones, 94% seen once. The material was peripheral blood, obtained on day 0 of AZD1222 vaccination. These TCRs come from an adult in good health.

The chain couples TRBV6-5 to TRBJ1-2; 8 positions match TRBD1. The CDR3 has 15 residues. CDR1 MNHEY and CDR2 SVGAGI come from the germline V gene. Losses at the gene ends were 2 bases for V and 6 bases for J; bases not matched to a gene: 8. Written as DNA, the CDR3 is TGTGCCAGCAGTTACACTGGGACAGGAGTAAATGGCTACACCTTC. Its translation: CASSYTGTGVNGYTF.

The chain uses TRBV12-1 and TRBJ1-4; the table's D call TRBD1 went unverified against the DNA. TRBV12-1 is a listed pseudogene. The CDR3 runs to 15 residues. As DNA, the CDR3 is TGTGCCAGCAGCCTAGGGGACAGACCTAATGAAAAACTGTTTTTT. It translates to CASSLGDRPNEKLFF.

The chain couples TRBV6-1 to TRBJ2-3; 8 positions agree with TRBD2. The germline V gene encodes CDR1 MNHNS and CDR2 SASEGT. After removal of 1 base from V and 0 bases from J, the junction contained 3 bases not matched to a gene. The CDR3 totals 16 residues. The CDR3 DNA is TGTGCCAGCAGTGAAGTACTAGCGGTCAGCACAGATACGCAGTATTTT. It encodes CASSEVLAVSTDTQYF.

This clone was counted between two and nine times. The chain has TRBV3-1 (or the pseudogene TRBV3-2) and TRBJ2-5; D is perhaps TRBD2 (6 bases). This CDR3 is 15 amino acids long. V lost 2 bases, J lost 7 bases, and 17 bases lay in between. Germline CDR1 and CDR2: LGHDT and YNNKEL (reference sequence). The CDR3 DNA sequence: TGTGCCAGCAGCCAATCTTATACGGGGGTAGTGACCCAGTACTTC. It translates to CASSQSYTGVVTQYF.

V gene TRBV7-9 combines with J gene TRBJ1-1, with D perhaps TRBD1 (6 bases). The CDR3 has 14 amino acids. Per germline, CDR1 SEHNR and CDR2 FQNEAQ (reference sequence). With 4 bases removed from V and 6 bases from J, the gap between germline ends came to 15 bases. CDR3 protein: CASSWAGVVPEAFF. The DNA of the CDR3 is TGTGCCAGCAGCTGGGCAGGGGTGGTCCCTGAAGCTTTCTTT.

This sequence joins TRBV25-1 and TRBJ1-4, with D uncertain. Trimming removed 5 bases from V and 7 bases from J, with 11 bases in between. There are 13 residues in the CDR3. From germline, CDR1 is MGHDK and CDR2 SYGVNS. CDR3 nucleotide sequence: TGTGCCAGCAGTATAGGTAGCGTTGAAAAACTGTTTTTT. Its translation: CASSIGSVEKLFF.

This rearrangement joins TRBV5-1 to TRBJ2-7; 10 nucleotides agree with TRBD2. The CDR3 is made up of 15 amino acids. Germline V gives CDR1 SGHRS, CDR2 YFSETQ. V shed 3 bases and J 4 bases; nucleotides not matched to a gene: 7. CDR3 bases: TGCGCCAGCAGCTCCGGGACTAGCGTAAAGTACGAGCAGTACTTC. Translated, it gives CASSSGTSVKYEQYF.

The chain couples TRBV18 to TRBJ1-3; D is perhaps TRBD1 (5 bases). V was pared by 2 bases and J by 3 bases, with 14 bases between. Germline V lookup: CDR1 KGHSH, CDR2 LQKENI. This CDR3 region has 16 residues. CDR3 sequence: CASSPIGQGFGNTIYF. The DNA of the CDR3 is TGTGCCAGCTCACCAATCGGCCAGGGATTTGGAAACACCATATATTTT.